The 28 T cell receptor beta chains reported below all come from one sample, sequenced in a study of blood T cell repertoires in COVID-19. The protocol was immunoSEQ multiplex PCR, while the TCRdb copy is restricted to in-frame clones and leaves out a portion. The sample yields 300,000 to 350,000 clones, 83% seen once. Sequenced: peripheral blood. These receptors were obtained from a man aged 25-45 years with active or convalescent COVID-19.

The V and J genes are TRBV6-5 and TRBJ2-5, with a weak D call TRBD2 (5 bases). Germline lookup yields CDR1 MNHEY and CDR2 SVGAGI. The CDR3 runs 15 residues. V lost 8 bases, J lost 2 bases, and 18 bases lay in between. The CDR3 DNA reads TGTGCCAGCCGCCGACTAAGCACGGATCAAGAGACCCAGTACTTC. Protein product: CASRRLSTDQETQYF.

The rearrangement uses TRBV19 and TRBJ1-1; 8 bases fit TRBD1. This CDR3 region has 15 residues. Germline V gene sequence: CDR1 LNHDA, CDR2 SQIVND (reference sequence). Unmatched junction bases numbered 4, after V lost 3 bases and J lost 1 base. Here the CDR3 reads CASSIRGRANTEAFF. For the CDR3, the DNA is TGTGCCAGTAGTATCAGGGGGCGAGCGAACACTGAAGCTTTCTTT.

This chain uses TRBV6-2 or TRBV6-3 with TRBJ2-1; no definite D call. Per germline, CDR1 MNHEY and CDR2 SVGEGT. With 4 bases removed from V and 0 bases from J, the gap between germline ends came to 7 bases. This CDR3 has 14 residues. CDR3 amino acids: CASSSGSSYNEQFF. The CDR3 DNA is TGTGCCAGCAGTTCGGGTAGCTCCTACAATGAGCAGTTCTTC.

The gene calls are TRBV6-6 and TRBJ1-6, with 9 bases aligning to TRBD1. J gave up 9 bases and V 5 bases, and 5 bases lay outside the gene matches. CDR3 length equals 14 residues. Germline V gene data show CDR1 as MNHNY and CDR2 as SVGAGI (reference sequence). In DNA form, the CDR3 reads TGTGCCAGCAGTCCGGGACAGGGAGGTTCACCCCTCCACTTT. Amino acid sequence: CASSPGQGGSPLHF.

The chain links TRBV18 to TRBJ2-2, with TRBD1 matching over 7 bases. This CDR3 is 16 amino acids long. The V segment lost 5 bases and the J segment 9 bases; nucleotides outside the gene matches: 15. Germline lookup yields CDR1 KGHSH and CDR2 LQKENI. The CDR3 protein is CASSGSGGTPARELFF. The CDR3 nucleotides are TGTGCCAGCTCAGGGTCAGGGGGAACACCGGCTCGGGAGCTGTTTTTT.

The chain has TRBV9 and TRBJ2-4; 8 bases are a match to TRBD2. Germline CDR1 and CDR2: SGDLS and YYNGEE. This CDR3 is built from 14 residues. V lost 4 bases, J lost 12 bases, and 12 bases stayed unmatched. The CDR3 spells CASSPDGGSGAQYF. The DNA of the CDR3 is TGTGCCAGCAGCCCAGATGGGGGTAGCGGGGCTCAGTACTTC. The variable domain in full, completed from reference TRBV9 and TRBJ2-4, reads DSGVTQTPKHLITATGQRVTLRCSPRSGDLSVYWYQQSLDQGLQFLIQYYNGEERAKGNILERFSAQQFPDLHSELNLSSLELGDSALYFCASSPDGGSGAQYFGAGTRLSVL.

CDR3 in amino acids: CASGRGPLVGAGPREQFF. In DNA form, the CDR3 reads TGCGCCAGCGGCAGGGGACCGCTTGTAGGAGCGGGGCCTCGAGAGCAGTTCTTC. The chain combines TRBV5-1 with TRBJ2-1, with D possibly matching TRBD2 (7 bases). Germline V gene data show CDR1 as SGHRS and CDR2 as YFSETQ. CDR3 length: 18 residues. Between the trimmed V and J ends, which lost 7 bases and 10 bases, there was a span of 33 bases.

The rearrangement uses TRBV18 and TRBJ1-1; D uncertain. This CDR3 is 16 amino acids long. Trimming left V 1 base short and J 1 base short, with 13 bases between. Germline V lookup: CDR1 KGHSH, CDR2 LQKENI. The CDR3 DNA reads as TGTGCCAGCTCACCACGGAGTAGGCCGGAGAACACTGAAGCTTTCTTT. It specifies CASSPRSRPENTEAFF.

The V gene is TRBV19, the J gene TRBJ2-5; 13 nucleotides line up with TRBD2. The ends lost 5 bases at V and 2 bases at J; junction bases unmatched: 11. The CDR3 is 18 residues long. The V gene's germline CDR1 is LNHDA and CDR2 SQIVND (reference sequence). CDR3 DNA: TGTGCCAGTAGTCCCCAGGGACTAGCGGGGCTGTTACAAGAGACCCAGTACTTC. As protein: CASSPQGLAGLLQETQYF.

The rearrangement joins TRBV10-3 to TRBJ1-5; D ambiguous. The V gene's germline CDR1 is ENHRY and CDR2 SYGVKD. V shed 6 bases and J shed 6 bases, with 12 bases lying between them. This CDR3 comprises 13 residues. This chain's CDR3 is CAIRTESAQPQHF. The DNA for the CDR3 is TGTGCCATCAGGACGGAGTCGGCTCAGCCCCAGCATTTT.

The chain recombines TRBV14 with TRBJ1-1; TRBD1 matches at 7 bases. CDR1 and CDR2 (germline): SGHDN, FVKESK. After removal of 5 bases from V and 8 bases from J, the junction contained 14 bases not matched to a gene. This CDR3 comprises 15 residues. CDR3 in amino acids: CASSRLTGTDREAFF. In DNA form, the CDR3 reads TGTGCCAGCAGCAGACTTACCGGGACAGATAGAGAAGCTTTCTTT.

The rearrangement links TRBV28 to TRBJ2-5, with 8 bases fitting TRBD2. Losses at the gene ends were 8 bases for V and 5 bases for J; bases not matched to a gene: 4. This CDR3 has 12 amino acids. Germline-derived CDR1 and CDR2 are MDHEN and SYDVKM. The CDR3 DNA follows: TGTGCCAGCCGGGGGGGGAGGGAGACCCAGTACTTC. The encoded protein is CASRGGRETQYF.

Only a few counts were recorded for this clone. This chain's CDR3 is CASSQDAGGNEQFF. The CDR3 region has the DNA TGTGCCAGCAGCCAAGACGCGGGGGGGAATGAGCAGTTCTTC. The chain employs TRBV4-2 and TRBJ2-1; 9 positions agree with TRBD2. The CDR3 has 14 residues. Germline assignment: CDR1 LGHNA and CDR2 YNFKEQ. V lost 0 bases to trimming and J lost 7 bases; unmatched junction nucleotides: 1.

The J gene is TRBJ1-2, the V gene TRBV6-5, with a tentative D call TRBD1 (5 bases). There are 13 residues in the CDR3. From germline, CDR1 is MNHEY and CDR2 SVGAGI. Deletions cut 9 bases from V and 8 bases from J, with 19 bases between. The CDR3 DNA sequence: TGTGCCAGGTTCGACAGTGCTATTCGCGGCTACACCTTC. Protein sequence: CARFDSAIRGYTF.

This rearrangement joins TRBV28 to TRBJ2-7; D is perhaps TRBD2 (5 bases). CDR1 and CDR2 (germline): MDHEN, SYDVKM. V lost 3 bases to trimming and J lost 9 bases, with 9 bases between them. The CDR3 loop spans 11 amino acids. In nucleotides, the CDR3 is TGTGCCAGCAGTTTCCGCGGAGGGCAGTACTTC. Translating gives CASSFRGGQYF.

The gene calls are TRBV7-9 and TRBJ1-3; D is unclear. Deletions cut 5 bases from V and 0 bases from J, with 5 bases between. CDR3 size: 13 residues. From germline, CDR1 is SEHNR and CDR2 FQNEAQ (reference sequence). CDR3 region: CASSPNSGNTIYF. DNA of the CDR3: TGTGCCAGCAGCCCAAACTCTGGAAACACCATATATTTT.

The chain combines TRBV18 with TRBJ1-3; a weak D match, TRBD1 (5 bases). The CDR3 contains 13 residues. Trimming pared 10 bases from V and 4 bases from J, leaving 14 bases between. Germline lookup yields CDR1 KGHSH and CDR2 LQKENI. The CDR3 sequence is CATEPGSGNTIYF. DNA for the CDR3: TGTGCCACCGAACCAGGGTCAGGAAACACCATATATTTT.

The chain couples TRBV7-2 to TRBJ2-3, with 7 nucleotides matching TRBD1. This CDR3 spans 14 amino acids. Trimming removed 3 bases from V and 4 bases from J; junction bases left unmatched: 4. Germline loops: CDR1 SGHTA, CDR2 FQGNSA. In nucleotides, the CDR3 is TGTGCCAGCAGCTTGGGACAGATCTCAGATACGCAGTATTTT. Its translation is CASSLGQISDTQYF.

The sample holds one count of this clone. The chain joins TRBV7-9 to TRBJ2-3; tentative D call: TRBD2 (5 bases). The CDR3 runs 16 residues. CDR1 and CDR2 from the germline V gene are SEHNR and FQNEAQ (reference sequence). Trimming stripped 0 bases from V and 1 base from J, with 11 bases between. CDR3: CASSLAVGRGTDTQYF. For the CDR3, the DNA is TGTGCCAGCAGCTTAGCCGTCGGGCGGGGCACAGATACGCAGTATTTT.

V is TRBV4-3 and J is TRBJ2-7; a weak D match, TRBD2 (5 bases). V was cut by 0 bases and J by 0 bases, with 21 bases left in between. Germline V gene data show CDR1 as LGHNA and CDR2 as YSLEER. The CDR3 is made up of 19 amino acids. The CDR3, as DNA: TGCGCCAGCAGCCAAGAAAAAGCGGCAAGCGTGATACTCTCCTACGAGCAGTACTTC. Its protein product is CASSQEKAASVILSYEQYF.

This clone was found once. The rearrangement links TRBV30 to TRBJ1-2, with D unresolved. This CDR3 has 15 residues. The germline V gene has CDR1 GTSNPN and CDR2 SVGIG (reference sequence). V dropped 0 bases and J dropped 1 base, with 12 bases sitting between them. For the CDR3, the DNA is TGTGCCTGGAGTGTAGCGGCAGGTTTTAACTATGGCTACACCTTC. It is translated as CAWSVAAGFNYGYTF.

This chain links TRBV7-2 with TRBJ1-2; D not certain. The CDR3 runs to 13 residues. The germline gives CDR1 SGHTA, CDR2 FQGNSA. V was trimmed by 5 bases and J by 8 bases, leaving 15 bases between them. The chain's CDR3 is CASSPEAVGGYTF. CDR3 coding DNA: TGTGCCAGCAGCCCAGAGGCGGTCGGCGGCTACACCTTC.

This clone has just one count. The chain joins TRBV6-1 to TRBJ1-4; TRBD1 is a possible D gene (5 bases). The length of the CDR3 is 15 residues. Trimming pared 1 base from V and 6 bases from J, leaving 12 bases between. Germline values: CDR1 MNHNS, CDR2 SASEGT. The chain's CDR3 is CASSEGPGADEKLFF. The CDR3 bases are TGTGCCAGCAGTGAAGGTCCTGGGGCTGATGAAAAACTGTTTTTT.

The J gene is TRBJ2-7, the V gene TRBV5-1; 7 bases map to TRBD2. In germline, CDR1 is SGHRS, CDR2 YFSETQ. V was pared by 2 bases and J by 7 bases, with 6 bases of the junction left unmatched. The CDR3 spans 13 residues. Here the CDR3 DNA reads TGCGCCAGCAGCTTCGGACTAGAGCTTGAGCAGTACTTC. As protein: CASSFGLELEQYF.

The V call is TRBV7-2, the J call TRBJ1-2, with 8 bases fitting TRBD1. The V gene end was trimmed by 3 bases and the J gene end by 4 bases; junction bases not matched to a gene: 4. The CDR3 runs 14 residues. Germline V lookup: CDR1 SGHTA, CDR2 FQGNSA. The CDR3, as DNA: TGTGCCAGCAGCTTTCGACAGGGGCCCTATGGCTACACCTTC. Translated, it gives CASSFRQGPYGYTF.

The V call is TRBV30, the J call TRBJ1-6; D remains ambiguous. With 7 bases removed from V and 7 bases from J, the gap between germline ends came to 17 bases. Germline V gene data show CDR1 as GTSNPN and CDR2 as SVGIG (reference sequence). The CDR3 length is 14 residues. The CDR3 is CASKESPLNSPLHF. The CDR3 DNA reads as TGTGCCTCAAAAGAGTCCCCCCTAAATTCACCCCTCCACTTT.

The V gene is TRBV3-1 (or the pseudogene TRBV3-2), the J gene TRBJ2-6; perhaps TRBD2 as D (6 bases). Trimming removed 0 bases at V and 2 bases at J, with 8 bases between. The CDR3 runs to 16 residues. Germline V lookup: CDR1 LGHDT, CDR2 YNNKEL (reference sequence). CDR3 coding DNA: TGTGCCAGCAGCCAAGAAGGCGGGGCTGGGGCCAACGTCCTGACTTTC. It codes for CASSQEGGAGANVLTF.

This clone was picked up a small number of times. In DNA form, the CDR3 reads TGTGCCAGCAGCTTAGCGACAGTTAATGAAAAACTGTTTTTT. It specifies CASSLATVNEKLFF. This sequence joins TRBV7-2 and TRBJ1-4; perhaps TRBD1 as D (5 bases). The V gene lost 0 bases and the J gene lost 4 bases, with 6 bases spanning the gap. CDR3 size: 14 residues. Per the germline V gene, CDR1 is SGHTA and CDR2 is FQGNSA.